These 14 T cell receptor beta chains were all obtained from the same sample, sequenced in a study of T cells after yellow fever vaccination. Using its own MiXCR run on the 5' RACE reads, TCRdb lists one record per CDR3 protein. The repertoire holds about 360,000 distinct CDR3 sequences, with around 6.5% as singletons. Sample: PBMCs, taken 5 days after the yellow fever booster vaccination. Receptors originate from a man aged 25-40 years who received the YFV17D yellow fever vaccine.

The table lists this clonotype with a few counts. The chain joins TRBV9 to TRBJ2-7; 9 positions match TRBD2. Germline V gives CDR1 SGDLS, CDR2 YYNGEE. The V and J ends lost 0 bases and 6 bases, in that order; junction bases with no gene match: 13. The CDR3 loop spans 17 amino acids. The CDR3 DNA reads TGTGCCAGCAGCGTAGCTGCCCGAACCCTGACTAGCGGCGAGCAGTACTTC. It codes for CASSVAARTLTSGEQYF.

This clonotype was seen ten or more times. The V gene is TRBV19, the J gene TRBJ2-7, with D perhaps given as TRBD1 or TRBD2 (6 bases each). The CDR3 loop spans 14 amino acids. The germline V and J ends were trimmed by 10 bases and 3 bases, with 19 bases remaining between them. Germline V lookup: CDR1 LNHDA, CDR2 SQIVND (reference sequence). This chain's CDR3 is CATTDGGGNYEQYF. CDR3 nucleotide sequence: TGTGCCACCACCGACGGAGGGGGGAACTACGAGCAGTACTTC.

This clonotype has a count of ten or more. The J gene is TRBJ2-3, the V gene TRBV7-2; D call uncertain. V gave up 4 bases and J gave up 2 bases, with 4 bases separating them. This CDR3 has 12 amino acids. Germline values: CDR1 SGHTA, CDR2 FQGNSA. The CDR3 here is CASSYLTDTQYF. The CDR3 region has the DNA TGTGCCAGCAGCTACCTCACAGATACGCAGTATTTT.

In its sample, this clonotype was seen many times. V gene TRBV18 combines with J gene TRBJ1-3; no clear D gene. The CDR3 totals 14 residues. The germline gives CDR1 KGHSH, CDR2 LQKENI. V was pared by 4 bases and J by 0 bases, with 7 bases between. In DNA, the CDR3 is TGTGCCAGCTCACAGGACTCCTCTGGAAACACCATATATTTT. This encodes CASSQDSSGNTIYF.

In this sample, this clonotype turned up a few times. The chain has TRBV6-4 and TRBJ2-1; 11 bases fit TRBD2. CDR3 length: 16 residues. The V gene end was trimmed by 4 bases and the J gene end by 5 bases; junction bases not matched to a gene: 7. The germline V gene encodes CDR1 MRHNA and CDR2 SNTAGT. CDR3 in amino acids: CASSVLAGGSHNEQFF. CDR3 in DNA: TGTGCCAGCAGTGTGCTAGCGGGAGGTTCCCACAATGAGCAGTTCTTC.

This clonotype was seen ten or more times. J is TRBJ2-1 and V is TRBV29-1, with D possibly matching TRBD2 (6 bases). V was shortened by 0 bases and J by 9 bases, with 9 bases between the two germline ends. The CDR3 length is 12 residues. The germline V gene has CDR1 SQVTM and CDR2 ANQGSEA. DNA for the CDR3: TGCAGCGTTGAAGAATGGGGGGTTGAGCAGTTCTTC. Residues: CSVEEWGVEQFF.

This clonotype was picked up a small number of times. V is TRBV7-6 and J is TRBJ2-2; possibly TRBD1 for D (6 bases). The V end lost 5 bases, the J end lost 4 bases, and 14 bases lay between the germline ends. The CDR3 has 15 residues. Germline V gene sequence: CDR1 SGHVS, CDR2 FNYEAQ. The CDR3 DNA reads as TGTGCCAGCAGCAATCAACAGGGTGCCACCGGGGAGCTGTTTTTT. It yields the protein CASSNQQGATGELFF.

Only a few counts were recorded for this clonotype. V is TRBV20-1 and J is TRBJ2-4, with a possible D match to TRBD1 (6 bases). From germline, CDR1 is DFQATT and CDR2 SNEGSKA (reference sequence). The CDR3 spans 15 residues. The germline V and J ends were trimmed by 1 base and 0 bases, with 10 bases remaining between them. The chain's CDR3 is CSARADSLAKNIQYF. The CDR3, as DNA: TGCAGTGCTAGAGCGGACAGCTTAGCCAAAAACATTCAGTACTTC.

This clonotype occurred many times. CDR3 amino acids: CASSLRGRNEEQYF. CDR3 in DNA: TGTGCCAGCAGCCTGCGTGGACGAAACGAGGAGCAGTACTTC. This chain links TRBV12-3 or TRBV12-4 with TRBJ2-7; D is uncertain. CDR3 size: 14 residues. V was trimmed by 6 bases and J by 7 bases, leaving 19 bases between them.

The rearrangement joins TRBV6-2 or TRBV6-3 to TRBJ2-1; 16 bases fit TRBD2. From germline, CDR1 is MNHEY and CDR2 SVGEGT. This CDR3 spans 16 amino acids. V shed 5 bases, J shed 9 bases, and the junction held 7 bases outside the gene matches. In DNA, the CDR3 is TGTGCCAGCAGTACCGGGACTAGCGGGAGGGCCACTGAGCAGTTCTTC. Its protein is CASSTGTSGRATEQFF.

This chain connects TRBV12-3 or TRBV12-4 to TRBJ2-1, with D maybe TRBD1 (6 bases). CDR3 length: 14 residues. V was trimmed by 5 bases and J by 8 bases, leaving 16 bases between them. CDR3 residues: CASSPGVIGDEQFF. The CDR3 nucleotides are TGTGCCAGCAGTCCAGGGGTGATCGGAGATGAGCAGTTCTTC.

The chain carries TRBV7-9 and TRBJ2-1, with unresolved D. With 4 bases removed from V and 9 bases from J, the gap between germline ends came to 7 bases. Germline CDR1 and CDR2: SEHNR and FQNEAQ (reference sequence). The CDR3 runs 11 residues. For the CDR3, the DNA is TGTGCCAGCAGCTACCTGGGTGAGCAGTTCTTC. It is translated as CASSYLGEQFF.

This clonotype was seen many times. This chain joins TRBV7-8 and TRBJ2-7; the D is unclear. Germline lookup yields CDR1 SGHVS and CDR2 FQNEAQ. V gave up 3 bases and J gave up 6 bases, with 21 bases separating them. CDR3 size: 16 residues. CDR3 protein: CASSLARTGRTLEQYF. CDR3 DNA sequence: TGTGCCAGCAGCTTGGCTCGGACCGGGCGCACCCTCGAGCAGTACTTC.

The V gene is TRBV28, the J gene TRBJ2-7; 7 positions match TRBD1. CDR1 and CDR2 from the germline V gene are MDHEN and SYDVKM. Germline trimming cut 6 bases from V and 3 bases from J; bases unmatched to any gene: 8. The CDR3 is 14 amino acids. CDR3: CASSDRDSDYEQYF. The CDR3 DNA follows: TGTGCCAGCAGCGACAGGGACAGCGACTACGAGCAGTACTTC.